This T cell receptor (beta chain) was identified during a study of cytomegalovirus exposure and HLA in healthy donors. General study results and limits: Later analysis indicated greater clonal expansion among HLA-associated TCR beta chains than among equally common other chains.

Trimming cost V 2 bases and J 6 bases, with 9 bases left between them. The CDR3 has 13 amino acids. Germline lookup yields CDR1 SGHTA and CDR2 FQGNSA. Primers: 60 Vbeta forward and 13 Jbeta reverse. Produced via immunoSEQ multiplex PCR; TCRdb's table is partial and in-frame only. Altogether under 200,000 clones are present, over 60% being singletons, with the ten largest covering approximately 2.8%. Remarks on this clone: Its target is not known.

The sequence derives from a woman aged 30 to 39 in good health and CMV-seronegative. The chain carries TRBV7-2 and TRBJ2-3; TRBD1 is a possible D gene (5 bases). What was sequenced was PBMCs. This chain's CDR3 is CASSLWQGDTQYF. Here the CDR3 DNA reads TGTGCCAGCAGCTTATGGCAGGGTGATACGCAGTATTTT.